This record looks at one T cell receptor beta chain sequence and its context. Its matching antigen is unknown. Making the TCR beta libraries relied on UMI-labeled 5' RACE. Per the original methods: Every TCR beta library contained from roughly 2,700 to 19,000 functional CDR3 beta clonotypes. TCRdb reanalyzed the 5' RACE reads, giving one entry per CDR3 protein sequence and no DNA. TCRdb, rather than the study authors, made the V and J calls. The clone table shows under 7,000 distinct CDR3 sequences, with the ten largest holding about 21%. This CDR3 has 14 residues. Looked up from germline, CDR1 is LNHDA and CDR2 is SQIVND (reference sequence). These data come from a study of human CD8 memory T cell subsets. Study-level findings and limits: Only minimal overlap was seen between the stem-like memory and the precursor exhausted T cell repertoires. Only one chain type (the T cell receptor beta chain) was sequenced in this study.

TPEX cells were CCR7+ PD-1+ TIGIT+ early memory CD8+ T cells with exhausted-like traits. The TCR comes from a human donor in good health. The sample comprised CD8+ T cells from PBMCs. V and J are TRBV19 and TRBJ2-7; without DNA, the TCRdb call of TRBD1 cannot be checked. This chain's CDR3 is CASSTGTGDYEQYF.